These T cell receptor beta chains were read from a single sample in a study of T-cell memory formation after mild COVID-19. TCRdb ran MiXCR on the 5' RACE reads and lists one entry per CDR3 protein. The profile shows around 180,000 distinct CDR3 sequences, around a sixth of them singletons. The specimen sequenced was PBMCs or a T cell subset sorted from them (not recorded which). The receptor set was obtained from a young man who had mild COVID-19 (a few samples of this study predate the infection). Cell type and time point are not known. Both conserved end residues are part of each CDR3. A D gene is named only where the DNA matches it firmly. Clone size is given for some rows only: seen once, a few or many times, or a class if the clone is expanded.

DNA,CDR3,size,D,J,V
TGTGCCAGCAGGTTACCGGGGCCAACGGCTTTCTTT,CASRLPGPTAFF,.,.,TRBJ1-1,TRBV6-2/TRBV6-3
TGCGCCAGCAGCTTTTCCGGGGGTTCAGATACGCAGTATTTT,CASSFSGGSDTQYF,many,.,TRBJ2-3,TRBV5-1
TGTGCCAGCAGCCCCCGAGGAGGCACCGACAATGAGCAGTTCTTC,CASSPRGGTDNEQFF,.,.,TRBJ2-1,TRBV9
TGCGCCAGCAGTATACAGGGAAGCGAGACCCAGTACTTC,CASSIQGSETQYF,few,.,TRBJ2-5,TRBV10-1
TGTGCCAGCCGGGACGCCCTAGCCAAAAACATTCAGTACTTC,CASRDALAKNIQYF,.,.,TRBJ2-4,TRBV12-3/TRBV12-4
TGTGCCAGCAGCTTACAAAGACAAGAGACCCAGTACTTC,CASSLQRQETQYF,.,.,TRBJ2-5,TRBV7-2
TGTGCCACCAGTGACCCCGACAGGGGCCTACACACCGGGGAGCTGTTTTTT,CATSDPDRGLHTGELFF,.,TRBD1,TRBJ2-2,TRBV24-1
TGCGCCAGCAGCTACAGGGGGAACACCGGGGAGCTGTTTTTT,CASSYRGNTGELFF,.,TRBD1,TRBJ2-2,TRBV5-1
TGTGCCAGCAGCCCTGGGACAATCAATGAGCAGTTCTTC,CASSPGTINEQFF,medium-sized,.,TRBJ2-1,TRBV12-3/TRBV12-4
TGTGCCAGCGCGCTAGCCAAAAACATTCAGTACTTC,CASALAKNIQYF,.,.,TRBJ2-4,TRBV6-2/TRBV6-3
TGTGCCAGCAGCCAGGGACCTAACTATGGCTACACCTTC,CASSQGPNYGYTF,few,.,TRBJ1-2,TRBV12-3/TRBV12-4
TGCGCCAGCAGCCAACCAGGGAGAAGAGGAGCGGGGGGTTCAGATACGCAGTATTTT,CASSQPGRRGAGGSDTQYF,many,TRBD2,TRBJ2-3,TRBV4-1
TGTGCCAGCACCTTTTCGGTGGGAAACACCATATATTTT,CASTFSVGNTIYF,many,.,TRBJ1-3,TRBV28
TGCAGTGCTAGCCTTCCTGGGGGGGAGGATACGCAGTATTTT,CSASLPGGEDTQYF,.,TRBD2,TRBJ2-3,TRBV20-1
TGTGCCAGCAGCCAATTAGCGGGGGGCCTCACCGGGGAGCTGTTTTTT,CASSQLAGGLTGELFF,.,TRBD2,TRBJ2-2,TRBV3-1
TGTGCCAGCAGAGGACAGGTCGGACGGGCTTTCTTT,CASRGQVGRAFF,few,TRBD1,TRBJ1-1,TRBV28
TGTGCCAGCAGTACAGGGGGCGCGGGGAACACTGAAGCTTTCTTT,CASSTGGAGNTEAFF,.,TRBD1,TRBJ1-1,TRBV6-5
TGTGCCAGCAGCCCCGGGGACCTCGGCACGCAGTATTTT,CASSPGDLGTQYF,.,.,TRBJ2-3,TRBV5-6
TGTGCCAGCAGCTCACCCACGGGGGAAGCCTTATATGGCTACACCTTC,CASSSPTGEALYGYTF,few,.,TRBJ1-2,TRBV7-2
TGCGCCAGCAGCCAAGATATCCGGGGCAGGGATGGCTACACCTTC,CASSQDIRGRDGYTF,.,.,TRBJ1-2,TRBV4-3
TGCAGTGCTTCTACAAGCAATCAGCCCCAGCATTTT,CSASTSNQPQHF,.,.,TRBJ1-5,TRBV20-1
TGTGCCAGCAGGGGGGCCGGGCCCCAGAACACTGAAGCTTTCTTT,CASRGAGPQNTEAFF,few,.,TRBJ1-1,TRBV7-9
TGCAGTGCTAGAATAGGGACTAGCGGAGGGGAGACCCAGTACTTC,CSARIGTSGGETQYF,few,TRBD2,TRBJ2-5,TRBV20-1
TGCGCCAGCAGCCTGGGACTAGCGGGGGCGCTGAATGAGCAGTTCTTC,CASSLGLAGALNEQFF,.,TRBD2,TRBJ2-1,TRBV5-1
TGCGCCAGCAGCTTATTGCCGACTCCCGGGACAGGGGACTATGGCTACACCTTC,CASSLLPTPGTGDYGYTF,few,TRBD1,TRBJ1-2,TRBV5-1
TGTGCCAGCAGCCCTAGCGTTGGGCAGTTCTTC,CASSPSVGQFF,.,.,TRBJ2-1,TRBV7-2
TGCAGTGCTAGTAGGGATTATAATTCACCCCTCCACTTT,CSASRDYNSPLHF,.,.,TRBJ1-6,TRBV20-1
TGTGCCAGCAGCTTAGGGTTCCCGAGAGGGGAGACCCAGTACTTC,CASSLGFPRGETQYF,.,.,TRBJ2-5,TRBV11-2
TGCAGCGTTCGTCTAGCAGGGAACACTGAAGCTTTCTTT,CSVRLAGNTEAFF,.,.,TRBJ1-1,TRBV29-1
TGTGCCAGCAGTTTATCGGGGACAGGGGGCTACGAGCAGTACTTC,CASSLSGTGGYEQYF,.,TRBD1,TRBJ2-7,TRBV12-3/TRBV12-4
TGCGCCAGCAGCTTGTTATCAGACGCCTCCAATGAGCAGTTCTTC,CASSLLSDASNEQFF,many,.,TRBJ2-1,TRBV5-1
TGTGCCAGCAGTCCCCAGGGGGGCGGGGAGCTGTTTTTT,CASSPQGGGELFF,once,.,TRBJ2-2,TRBV27
TGTGCCAGCAGCAGGGACAGCTCATCTTACACTGAAGCTTTCTTT,CASSRDSSSYTEAFF,few,TRBD1,TRBJ1-1,TRBV7-3
TGTGCCAGCAGCTTAGGCCGTCGTAGTGCGGGGTCAAACACTGAAGCTTTCTTT,CASSLGRRSAGSNTEAFF,many,.,TRBJ1-1,TRBV7-8
TGTGCCAGCAGCCCTAAGTTGGGCGGGGGACCAGATACGCAGTATTTT,CASSPKLGGGPDTQYF,few,TRBD2,TRBJ2-3,TRBV7-3
TGTGCCAGCAGCGGTCCTTCAGGAGTGCAGTTCTTC,CASSGPSGVQFF,few,.,TRBJ2-1,TRBV7-9
TGTGCCAGCAGCTCCAGCGATTCTAACACTGAAGCTTTCTTT,CASSSSDSNTEAFF,.,.,TRBJ1-1,TRBV7-9
TGTGCCAGCAGGGGATTGGACAGTCAGCCCCAGCATTTT,CASRGLDSQPQHF,.,.,TRBJ1-5,TRBV12-3/TRBV12-4
TGCAGTGCTCGGGGGCAGCTTAAGGAGACCCAGTACTTC,CSARGQLKETQYF,few,.,TRBJ2-5,TRBV20-1
TGCGCCAGCAGCTACCGAATGGTAGATACGCAGTATTTT,CASSYRMVDTQYF,.,.,TRBJ2-3,TRBV5-1
TGTGCCATCAGTGAGTCCCCGGGCACAGATACGCAGTATTTT,CAISESPGTDTQYF,.,.,TRBJ2-3,TRBV10-3
TGTGCCACCGGGAACACGCCCGGCACTGAAGCTTTCTTT,CATGNTPGTEAFF,.,.,TRBJ1-1,TRBV24-1
TGTGCCAGCAGCAAAGAGATTCGGTTAGGTTCTCTGTTCTTC,CASSKEIRLGSLFF,few,.,TRBJ2-1,TRBV21-1
TGTGCCAGCAGCTTATCTAATGGACTAGTCCAAGAGACCCAGTACTTC,CASSLSNGLVQETQYF,few,TRBD2,TRBJ2-5,TRBV7-8
TGTGCCAGCAGTTCCGGGACAGGGAAAGAGACCCAGTACTTC,CASSSGTGKETQYF,.,TRBD1,TRBJ2-5,TRBV12-3/TRBV12-4
TGTGCCAGCAGGTTGGGGGATTCTTCACCCCTCCACTTT,CASRLGDSSPLHF,few,.,TRBJ1-6,TRBV7-9
TGTGCCAGCACCCCAGTGGGGTATCAGCCCCAGCATTTT,CASTPVGYQPQHF,.,.,TRBJ1-5,TRBV12-3/TRBV12-4
TGTGCCAGCAGCCAGGGACATACTAAAAACATTCAGTACTTC,CASSQGHTKNIQYF,.,.,TRBJ2-4,TRBV7-2
TGTGCCAGCAGCCGCCCGCCCGCCCCCGGGCAGTTCTTC,CASSRPPAPGQFF,.,.,TRBJ2-1,TRBV7-2
TGTGCCAGCAGTTATTGGGTCCCGGGACAGGGTGGTTCACCCCTCCACTTT,CASSYWVPGQGGSPLHF,many,TRBD1,TRBJ1-6,TRBV6-5
TGTGCCATCGCGGGGGGCGAGGACTCCTACGAGCAGTACTTC,CAIAGGEDSYEQYF,.,TRBD2,TRBJ2-7,TRBV10-3
TGTGCCACTACCTCCTCTGGTGAGACCCAGTACTTC,CATTSSGETQYF,many,.,TRBJ2-5,TRBV2
TGTGCCAGCAGTCTTCTTCCCTCATACAATGAGCAGTTCTTC,CASSLLPSYNEQFF,.,.,TRBJ2-1,TRBV28
TGTGCCAGCAGCTTACGACGGGACGAGCAGTACTTC,CASSLRRDEQYF,.,.,TRBJ2-7,TRBV7-2
TGTGCCAGCTCACCCCGACTCGGACAGGGGAGAGAGACCCAGTACTTC,CASSPRLGQGRETQYF,many,TRBD1,TRBJ2-5,TRBV18